Listed here is a single T cell receptor beta chain. At one end, the junction sequence differs from germline, possibly due to a read error. Only in-frame clones appear in the TCRdb table, and some are missing; sequencing was by immunoSEQ multiplex PCR. In the table there are about 120,000 clones, approximately 88% of which are singletons. The data were obtained in a study of T cell responses to AZD1222 COVID-19 vaccine. This CDR3 has 16 amino acids. CDR1 SGHDT and CDR2 YYEEEE come from the germline V gene. The sequence derives from an adult in good health. The genes are TRBV5-6 and TRBJ2-2; 10 bases are shared with TRBD1. The starting material was peripheral blood, obtained on day 0 of AZD1222 vaccination. CDR3 region: CASSLAGQGNAGELFF. CDR3 coding DNA: TGTGCCAGCAGCTTGGCGGGACAGGGGAACGCCGGGGAGCTGTTTTTT.